One sample yielded the 20 T cell receptor beta chains listed below, sequenced in a study of radiation and T cells in renal cell carcinoma. Time point reported: blood 4 weeks post-SBRT, at nephrectomy. Documented treatment: 15 Gy SBRT to primary tumor, nephrectomy 4 weeks later. Some clones are missing from TCRdb's copy, which holds only in-frame ones; the method was immunoSEQ multiplex PCR. This sample has just under 150,000 clones, with approximately 86% found just once. This sample comprised blood, obtained from a patient whose treatment included radiotherapy and nephrectomy. The receptors were sampled from a woman between 45 and 60 years old with renal cell carcinoma.

The chain links TRBV5-1 to TRBJ2-3; 13 bases align to TRBD2. CDR1 and CDR2 from the germline V gene are SGHRS and YFSETQ. Trimming removed 7 bases from V and 0 bases from J; junction bases left unmatched: 14. The CDR3 is 19 amino acids. The chain's CDR3 is CASGAETRLAGGSTDTQYF. The DNA of the CDR3 is TGCGCCAGCGGGGCCGAAACGAGACTAGCGGGGGGTAGCACAGATACGCAGTATTTT.

The chain employs TRBV9 and TRBJ1-5, with TRBD1 as a possible D gene (5 bases). This CDR3 has 14 amino acids. Germline assignment: CDR1 SGDLS and CDR2 YYNGEE. The V end was cut by 4 bases, the J end by 4 bases, with 12 bases between. CDR3 residues: CASSPLGDNQPQHF. Written as DNA, the CDR3 is TGTGCCAGCAGCCCCCTGGGGGATAATCAGCCCCAGCATTTT.

The chain combines TRBV7-2 with TRBJ2-2, with 10 bases fitting TRBD2. Trimming removed 11 bases from V and 0 bases from J; junction bases left unmatched: 9. From germline, CDR1 is SGHTA and CDR2 FQGNSA. This CDR3 region has 16 residues. The CDR3 sequence is CAHSGREVTNTGELFF. CDR3 in DNA: TGTGCCCACAGCGGGAGGGAGGTCACGAACACCGGGGAGCTGTTTTTT. The entire variable domain, with the rest obtained from reference TRBV7-2 and TRBJ2-2, is as follows: GAGVSQSPSNKVTEKGKDVELRCDPISGHTALYWYRQSLGQGLEFLIYFQGNSAPDKSGLPSDRFSAERTGGSVSTLTIQRTQQEDSAVYLCAHSGREVTNTGELFFGEGSRLTVL.

V is TRBV9 and J is TRBJ2-5; unclear D gene. The CDR3 is 13 residues long. The ends were cut back, 1 base at V and 5 bases at J, with 9 bases in the middle. The germline V gene encodes CDR1 SGDLS and CDR2 YYNGEE. DNA of the CDR3: TGTGCCAGCAGCGTAAAACCCCCGGAGACCCAGTACTTC. It is translated as CASSVKPPETQYF.

The chain combines TRBV6-5 with TRBJ1-1, with 8 bases aligning to TRBD1. The trim removed 4 bases at V and 5 bases at J, leaving 9 bases unmatched. Germline V gene data show CDR1 as MNHEY and CDR2 as SVGAGI. The CDR3 spans 15 residues. The chain's CDR3 is CASSLSRGRGTEAFF. CDR3 bases: TGTGCCAGCAGTTTAAGCAGGGGGCGCGGGACTGAAGCTTTCTTT.

The rearrangement uses TRBV9 and TRBJ2-5; tentative D call: TRBD1 (6 bases). The CDR3 is 14 residues long. The ends were cut back, 0 bases at V and 2 bases at J, with 8 bases in the middle. CDR1 and CDR2 (germline): SGDLS, YYNGEE. CDR3 in DNA: TGTGCCAGCAGCGTAGGGACAGAACAAGAGACCCAGTACTTC. Amino acid sequence: CASSVGTEQETQYF. Drawing the rest from reference TRBV9 and TRBJ2-5, the complete variable domain is DSGVTQTPKHLITATGQRVTLRCSPRSGDLSVYWYQQSLDQGLQFLIQYYNGEERAKGNILERFSAQQFPDLHSELNLSSLELGDSALYFCASSVGTEQETQYFGPGTRLLVL.

V and J are TRBV29-1 and TRBJ1-2; perhaps TRBD1 as D (6 bases). Germline loops: CDR1 SQVTM, CDR2 ANQGSEA. V was clipped by 3 bases and J by 4 bases, with 12 bases between them. The CDR3 spans 13 residues. The CDR3 DNA is TGCAGCGTTGATCACAGGGACCTCTATGGCTACACCTTC. It yields the protein CSVDHRDLYGYTF.

The V call is TRBV13, the J call TRBJ2-2, with 8 bases matching TRBD2. The CDR3 is 16 residues long. CDR1 and CDR2 from the germline V gene are PRHDT and FYEKMQ (reference sequence). J was trimmed by 8 bases and V by 4 bases; bases with no gene match: 12. CDR3 nucleotide sequence: TGTGCCAGCAGCTCCCAGGCAGCGGGGGCCGGGGGGGAGCTGTTTTTT. Protein sequence: CASSSQAAGAGGELFF.

This rearrangement joins TRBV20-1 to TRBJ2-5; D gene uncertain. Trimming cost V 6 bases and J 4 bases, with 6 bases left between them. CDR1 and CDR2 (germline): DFQATT, SNEGSKA (reference sequence). This CDR3 contains 10 residues. In DNA form, the CDR3 reads TGCAGTGCCCCAGGAGAGACCCAGTACTTC. It specifies CSAPGETQYF.

The chain uses TRBV5-1 and TRBJ2-5, with D possibly matching TRBD1 (6 bases). Trimming shortened V by 2 bases and J by 4 bases, and 12 bases separated the two germline ends. The CDR3 length is 14 residues. Germline V gene sequence: CDR1 SGHRS, CDR2 YFSETQ. CDR3 region: CASSLGGHRETQYF. DNA of the CDR3: TGCGCCAGCAGCTTAGGGGGACACCGAGAGACCCAGTACTTC.

About this clone itself: Other DNA variants within this sample encode the same CDR3. The genes are TRBV5-1 and TRBJ2-1; either TRBD1 or TRBD2 may supply D (5 bases each). V shed 2 bases and J shed 1 base, with 10 bases lying between them. The CDR3 sequence is 15 residues long. Germline V gene data show CDR1 as SGHRS and CDR2 as YFSETQ. CDR3 bases: TGCGCCAGCAGCTTAGGGACCGATTCCTACAATGAGCAGTTCTTC. This codes for CASSLGTDSYNEQFF.

V is TRBV19 and J is TRBJ1-5; D unresolved. In germline, CDR1 is LNHDA, CDR2 SQIVND (reference sequence). V lost 5 bases to trimming and J lost 0 bases, with 17 bases between them. The CDR3 totals 17 residues. The CDR3 DNA reads as TGTGCCAGTAGTTTCCAACGGACCGTTTATAGCAATCAGCCCCAGCATTTT. This codes for CASSFQRTVYSNQPQHF.

V usage is TRBV6-5 and J usage is TRBJ2-2; D could derive from TRBD1 or TRBD2 (5 bases each). CDR3 size: 15 residues. Germline V gene lookup returns CDR1 MNHEY and CDR2 SVGAGI. Deletions cut 2 bases from V and 1 base from J, with 8 bases between. CDR3 sequence: CASSYGTGNTGELFF. The CDR3 DNA follows: TGTGCCAGCAGTTACGGGACGGGGAACACCGGGGAGCTGTTTTTT.

The V and J genes are TRBV7-9 and TRBJ2-3, with TRBD1 matching over 10 bases. V shed 4 bases and J 3 bases; nucleotides not matched to a gene: 4. The CDR3 has 15 amino acids. CDR1 is SEHNR and CDR2 is FQNEAQ in the germline V gene (reference sequence). CDR3: CASSSGTGETDTQYF. The CDR3, as DNA: TGTGCCAGCAGCTCTGGGACAGGGGAAACAGATACGCAGTATTTT.

CDR3 loop: CASSKETKEPIGYTF. The CDR3 bases are TGTGCCAGCAGCAAAGAGACTAAGGAACCTATCGGCTACACCTTC. This chain uses TRBV21-1 with TRBJ1-2. TRBV21-1 is marked as a pseudogene. The length of the CDR3 is 15 residues.

The count of this clone is one. J is TRBJ2-7 and V is TRBV28; D is ambiguous. The CDR3 contains 11 residues. V lost 10 bases to trimming and J lost 0 bases, with 7 bases between them. Germline assignment: CDR1 MDHEN and CDR2 SYDVKM. The CDR3 region has the DNA TGTGCCACCCTGACCTCCTACGAGCAGTACTTC. It yields the protein CATLTSYEQYF.

The rearrangement uses TRBV6-5 and TRBJ2-7, with unresolved D. The ends were cut back, 4 bases at V and 0 bases at J, with 4 bases in the middle. The CDR3 has 12 amino acids. From germline, CDR1 is MNHEY and CDR2 SVGAGI. CDR3 sequence (DNA): TGTGCCAGCAGTTCGAGCTCCTACGAGCAGTACTTC. It specifies CASSSSSYEQYF.

V gene TRBV2 combines with J gene TRBJ1-5; a possible D gene is TRBD1 (5 bases). With 1 base removed from V and 4 bases from J, the gap between germline ends came to 8 bases. CDR1 is SNHLY, CDR2 FYNNEI, per germline. The CDR3 runs to 14 residues. This CDR3 is CASSEGGTNQPQHF. The CDR3 DNA sequence: TGTGCCAGCAGTGAAGGGGGGACTAATCAGCCCCAGCATTTT.

The chain joins TRBV6-1 to TRBJ2-5; TRBD1 matches at 7 bases. The CDR3 has 13 amino acids. Germline lookup yields CDR1 MNHNS and CDR2 SASEGT. The ends lost 8 bases at V and 5 bases at J; junction bases unmatched: 8. In DNA, the CDR3 is TGTGCCAGCGACAGGGTTTCGATCGAGACCCAGTACTTC. It translates to CASDRVSIETQYF.

This sequence joins TRBV7-2 and TRBJ1-2; D is unclear. Trimming left V 3 bases short and J 4 bases short, with 9 bases between. The CDR3 is made up of 13 amino acids. Germline CDR1 reads SGHTA; CDR2 reads FQGNSA. DNA for the CDR3: TGTGCCAGCAGCTTGGGTGGGATCTATGGCTACACCTTC. This sequence encodes CASSLGGIYGYTF.